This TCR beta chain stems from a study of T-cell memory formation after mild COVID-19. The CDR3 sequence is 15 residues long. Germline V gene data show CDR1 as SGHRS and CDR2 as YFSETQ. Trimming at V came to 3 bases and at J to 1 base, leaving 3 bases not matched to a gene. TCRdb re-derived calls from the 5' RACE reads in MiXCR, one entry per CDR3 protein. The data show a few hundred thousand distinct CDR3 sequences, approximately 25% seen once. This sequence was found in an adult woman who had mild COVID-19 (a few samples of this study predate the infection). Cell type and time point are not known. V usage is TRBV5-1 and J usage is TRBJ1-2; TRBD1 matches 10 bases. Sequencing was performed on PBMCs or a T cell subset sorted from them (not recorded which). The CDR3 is CASSYRDRGNYGYTF. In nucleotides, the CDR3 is TGCGCCAGCAGCTACCGGGACAGGGGTAACTATGGCTACACCTTC.